Listed below are T cell receptor beta chains from one sample, sequenced in a study of T cells in Graves' hyperthyroidism and ophthalmopathy. MiXCR, applied by TCRdb to the multiplex PCR reads, yields one record per CDR3 protein. The data show a few hundred thousand distinct CDR3 sequences, under 20% seen once. Material for sequencing was blood. Receptors originate from a woman aged 18 to 35 with Graves' ophthalmopathy. CDR3s include the opening cysteine and the closing phenylalanine or tryptophan. Fields, in order: CDR3 DNA, CDR3 protein, D gene, J gene, V gene, clone size. The D gene is left open where the match is weak. Size is stated for part of the rows, as once, few or many counts, or as a class when the clone is expanded.

CDR3 DNA: TGTGCCAGCAGATATAACAATCAGCCCCAGCATTTT
CDR3 protein: CASRYNNQPQHF
D gene: .
J gene: TRBJ1-5
V gene: TRBV6-2/TRBV6-3
clone size: many

CDR3 DNA: TGCGCCAGCAGCGAACGACAGGGCAGCACTGAAGCTTTCTTT
CDR3 protein: CASSERQGSTEAFF
D gene: TRBD1
J gene: TRBJ1-1
V gene: TRBV5-1
clone size: many

CDR3 DNA: TGTGCCAGCAGTCCCGGCAGGTCCCAAGAGACCCAGTACTTC
CDR3 protein: CASSPGRSQETQYF
D gene: .
J gene: TRBJ2-5
V gene: TRBV12-3/TRBV12-4
clone size: many

CDR3 DNA: TGTGCCAGCAAAACCACCGGGGAGCTGTTTTTT
CDR3 protein: CASKTTGELFF
D gene: .
J gene: TRBJ2-2
V gene: TRBV6-2/TRBV6-3
clone size: few

CDR3 DNA: TGTGCCAGCAGCCTTTCGGATTCAACTAATGAAAAACTGTTTTTT
CDR3 protein: CASSLSDSTNEKLFF
D gene: .
J gene: TRBJ1-4
V gene: TRBV3-1
clone size: many

CDR3 DNA: TGTGCCAGCAATTTGGACAGGGGGCGCACCGGGGCCAACGTCCTGACTTTC
CDR3 protein: CASNLDRGRTGANVLTF
D gene: TRBD1
J gene: TRBJ2-6
V gene: TRBV6-2/TRBV6-3
clone size: .

CDR3 DNA: TGTGCCAGCAGACTGGGACAGGGGAACAATGAGCAGTTCTTC
CDR3 protein: CASRLGQGNNEQFF
D gene: TRBD1
J gene: TRBJ2-1
V gene: TRBV6-1
clone size: many

CDR3 DNA: TGTGCCAGCAGTACCCGGCAGAGTGGCTACACCTTC
CDR3 protein: CASSTRQSGYTF
D gene: .
J gene: TRBJ1-2
V gene: TRBV28
clone size: many

CDR3 DNA: TGTGCCAGCAGAGGATCACTAGCGGGTATCCAAGAGACCCAGTACTTC
CDR3 protein: CASRGSLAGIQETQYF
D gene: TRBD2
J gene: TRBJ2-5
V gene: TRBV27
clone size: few

CDR3 DNA: TGTGCCAGCAGCCAAGACGGGGGGAAAAACATTCAGTACTTC
CDR3 protein: CASSQDGGKNIQYF
D gene: TRBD2
J gene: TRBJ2-4
V gene: TRBV3-1
clone size: .

CDR3 DNA: TGTGCCAGCAGCAACGGGGAGCGGAGGAACACTGAAGCTTTCTTT
CDR3 protein: CASSNGERRNTEAFF
D gene: .
J gene: TRBJ1-1
V gene: TRBV11-2
clone size: many

CDR3 DNA: TGTGCCAGCAGTTTTACCCCGACAGATACGCAGTATTTT
CDR3 protein: CASSFTPTDTQYF
D gene: .
J gene: TRBJ2-3
V gene: TRBV27
clone size: .

CDR3 DNA: TGTGCCTGGAGTGGCCTCCCCTCAGGGGAGGATACGCAGTATTTT
CDR3 protein: CAWSGLPSGEDTQYF
D gene: .
J gene: TRBJ2-3
V gene: TRBV30
clone size: many

CDR3 DNA: TGTGCCAGCCCCACCACCCGGGGAGTGGATAACGGGGAGCTGTTTTTT
CDR3 protein: CASPTTRGVDNGELFF
D gene: .
J gene: TRBJ2-2
V gene: TRBV7-2
clone size: many

CDR3 DNA: TGTGCCAGCAGCTTAGCAGCGGGAGACACAGATACGCAGTATTTT
CDR3 protein: CASSLAAGDTDTQYF
D gene: TRBD2
J gene: TRBJ2-3
V gene: TRBV7-2
clone size: many

CDR3 DNA: TGCAGCGCGGCATACACAGATACGCAGTATTTT
CDR3 protein: CSAAYTDTQYF
D gene: .
J gene: TRBJ2-3
V gene: TRBV29-1
clone size: .

CDR3 DNA: TGCGCCAGCAATATAAAAGGTCAGACTGAAGCTTTCTTT
CDR3 protein: CASNIKGQTEAFF
D gene: .
J gene: TRBJ1-1
V gene: TRBV10-2
clone size: few

CDR3 DNA: TGTGCCAGCAGCTTGCGGGGGGTTCCTGCGCAGTATTTT
CDR3 protein: CASSLRGVPAQYF
D gene: TRBD2
J gene: TRBJ2-3
V gene: TRBV7-2
clone size: many

CDR3 DNA: TGTGCCAGCAGCTTGCATGAGGGCGGCAATGAGCAGTTCTTC
CDR3 protein: CASSLHEGGNEQFF
D gene: .
J gene: TRBJ2-1
V gene: TRBV7-9
clone size: many

CDR3 DNA: TGTGCCAGCAGTCCTAAAATCGGGAGTCAAGAGACCCAGTACTTC
CDR3 protein: CASSPKIGSQETQYF
D gene: .
J gene: TRBJ2-5
V gene: TRBV28
clone size: many

CDR3 DNA: TGCAGGCAGGTAACAGGATTGAGCCTGGGGGAGCAGTACTTC
CDR3 protein: CRQVTGLSLGEQYF
D gene: .
J gene: TRBJ2-7
V gene: TRBV29-1
clone size: .

CDR3 DNA: TGCGCCAGCAGTTACCGGAAGGGACTCACTGAAGCTTTCTTT
CDR3 protein: CASSYRKGLTEAFF
D gene: .
J gene: TRBJ1-1
V gene: TRBV4-1
clone size: once

CDR3 DNA: TGTGCCACCAGCAGAGATCCGCGGCAGGGGGCAGAGACCCAGTACTTC
CDR3 protein: CATSRDPRQGAETQYF
D gene: TRBD1
J gene: TRBJ2-5
V gene: TRBV15
clone size: few

CDR3 DNA: TGTGCCAGCAGCCGTAGCCCATTGAGCTCTGGGGCCAACGTCCTGACTTTC
CDR3 protein: CASSRSPLSSGANVLTF
D gene: .
J gene: TRBJ2-6
V gene: TRBV27
clone size: .

CDR3 DNA: TGCAGCGTTGAGGGACAAACGAACACTGAAGCTTTCTTT
CDR3 protein: CSVEGQTNTEAFF
D gene: .
J gene: TRBJ1-1
V gene: TRBV29-1
clone size: many

CDR3 DNA: TGTGCCAGCTCACCACCATCTCTATCCTACAATGAGCAGTTCTTC
CDR3 protein: CASSPPSLSYNEQFF
D gene: .
J gene: TRBJ2-1
V gene: TRBV18
clone size: many

CDR3 DNA: TGCGCCAGCAGCTTGGAAGGGGGTGCCACTGAAGCTTTCTTT
CDR3 protein: CASSLEGGATEAFF
D gene: .
J gene: TRBJ1-1
V gene: TRBV5-1
clone size: many

CDR3 DNA: TGTGCCAGCAGTCAAGGCTCTGGAAACACCATATATTTT
CDR3 protein: CASSQGSGNTIYF
D gene: .
J gene: TRBJ1-3
V gene: TRBV12-3/TRBV12-4
clone size: many

CDR3 DNA: TGCAGTGCATCCGGGACCACGTCGACCTACGAGCAGTACTTC
CDR3 protein: CSASGTTSTYEQYF
D gene: .
J gene: TRBJ2-7
V gene: TRBV20-1
clone size: .

CDR3 DNA: TGTGCCAGCTTTGGCAGGGGGACAACCAGCACAGATACGCAGTATTTT
CDR3 protein: CASFGRGTTSTDTQYF
D gene: TRBD1
J gene: TRBJ2-3
V gene: TRBV28
clone size: many

CDR3 DNA: TGTGCCAGCAGCTCAACCTACGGACTAGCGGGACCCTCCTACGAGCAGTACTTC
CDR3 protein: CASSSTYGLAGPSYEQYF
D gene: TRBD2
J gene: TRBJ2-7
V gene: TRBV7-9
clone size: few

CDR3 DNA: TGTGCCAGCAGCCAGACAGGGGAATCCTACAATGAGCAGTTCTTC
CDR3 protein: CASSQTGESYNEQFF
D gene: TRBD1
J gene: TRBJ2-1
V gene: TRBV3-1
clone size: many

CDR3 DNA: TGTGCCAGCAGCTTAGATCCAGGGGGCGGAGATACGCAGTATTTT
CDR3 protein: CASSLDPGGGDTQYF
D gene: TRBD1
J gene: TRBJ2-3
V gene: TRBV7-9
clone size: .

CDR3 DNA: TGTGCCAGCAGCGTAGATGGCGGAGCGAGCACAGATACGCAGTATTTT
CDR3 protein: CASSVDGGASTDTQYF
D gene: .
J gene: TRBJ2-3
V gene: TRBV9
clone size: .

CDR3 DNA: TGCGCCAGCAGCTTGGGACCGGGGGACTCTGGAAACACCATATATTTT
CDR3 protein: CASSLGPGDSGNTIYF
D gene: .
J gene: TRBJ1-3
V gene: TRBV5-1
clone size: many

CDR3 DNA: TGCGCCAGCAGCCGGGACGGCGTGGGTTGGCAGCCCCAGCATTTT
CDR3 protein: CASSRDGVGWQPQHF
D gene: .
J gene: TRBJ1-5
V gene: TRBV5-1
clone size: many

CDR3 DNA: TGTGCCAGCAGCCAATCCCATTCTTTGGATGAGCAGTTCTTC
CDR3 protein: CASSQSHSLDEQFF
D gene: .
J gene: TRBJ2-1
V gene: TRBV4-2
clone size: .

CDR3 DNA: TGTGCCAGCAGCTTAGTCGACTTACCTGAAGCTTTCTTT
CDR3 protein: CASSLVDLPEAFF
D gene: .
J gene: TRBJ1-1
V gene: TRBV13
clone size: many

CDR3 DNA: TGTGCCAGCAGTCGCGACAGATACAATGAGCAGTTCTTC
CDR3 protein: CASSRDRYNEQFF
D gene: .
J gene: TRBJ2-1
V gene: TRBV27
clone size: .

CDR3 DNA: TGTGCCAGCAGCTGGCGGACCAGACAGGGGGCTTCACCCCTCCACTTT
CDR3 protein: CASSWRTRQGASPLHF
D gene: TRBD1
J gene: TRBJ1-6
V gene: TRBV6-1
clone size: many

CDR3 DNA: TGTGCCAGCAGTTCTTCTTCGGGACAGGGTCAAGAGACCCAGTACTTC
CDR3 protein: CASSSSSGQGQETQYF
D gene: TRBD1
J gene: TRBJ2-5
V gene: TRBV28
clone size: many

CDR3 DNA: TGTGCCAGCAGCACAACGACTAGCGGGGGGGAGAATGAGCAGTTCTTC
CDR3 protein: CASSTTTSGGENEQFF
D gene: TRBD2
J gene: TRBJ2-1
V gene: TRBV13
clone size: .

CDR3 DNA: TGTGCCAGCAGTGAAGGGGGGACTAGCGGAGGCGAGCAGTACTTC
CDR3 protein: CASSEGGTSGGEQYF
D gene: TRBD2
J gene: TRBJ2-7
V gene: TRBV2
clone size: once

CDR3 DNA: TGCAGTGAGTCCAGCTCCTACAATGAGCAGTTCTTC
CDR3 protein: CSESSSYNEQFF
D gene: .
J gene: TRBJ2-1
V gene: TRBV20-1
clone size: many

CDR3 DNA: TGTGCCAGCTCACCATCCCGGGCAAATCAGCCCCAGCATTTT
CDR3 protein: CASSPSRANQPQHF
D gene: .
J gene: TRBJ1-5
V gene: TRBV18
clone size: many

CDR3 DNA: TGTGCCAGCAGCTTGGATACAGGGGACGGTCAGCCCCAGCATTTT
CDR3 protein: CASSLDTGDGQPQHF
D gene: TRBD1
J gene: TRBJ1-5
V gene: TRBV5-5
clone size: few

CDR3 DNA: TGTGCCAGCACCCAGGGAAATGGCTACACCTTC
CDR3 protein: CASTQGNGYTF
D gene: .
J gene: TRBJ1-2
V gene: TRBV6-1
clone size: few

CDR3 DNA: TGTGCCAGCAGCTTAGCTAGCGGGCTATCCTACGAGCAGTACTTC
CDR3 protein: CASSLASGLSYEQYF
D gene: TRBD2
J gene: TRBJ2-7
V gene: TRBV7-6
clone size: many

CDR3 DNA: TGTGCCAGCAGCTTAGGGGGGACAGCTAGCGGGAGACCCTACAATGAGCAGTTCTTC
CDR3 protein: CASSLGGTASGRPYNEQFF
D gene: TRBD2
J gene: TRBJ2-1
V gene: TRBV7-2
clone size: few

CDR3 DNA: TGTGCCAGCAGTGAAGCAACAGGTCCTAGCAATCAGCCCCAGCATTTT
CDR3 protein: CASSEATGPSNQPQHF
D gene: .
J gene: TRBJ1-5
V gene: TRBV6-1
clone size: .